Here is one T cell receptor beta chain with its context. In replicate PCRs of sorted subsets, roughly 200 ng DNA, about 29,000 T cell genomes, was used. Profiled with immunoSEQ multiplex PCR; TCRdb holds only in-frame clones, not every one. The sample shows about 1.5 million clones, about 98% of them seen only once. The sample originates from a study of shared clonotypes between healthy human individuals. V lost 4 bases to trimming and J lost 2 bases; unmatched junction nucleotides: 3. Per the germline V gene, CDR1 is SNHLY and CDR2 is FYNNEI. The CDR3 has 15 residues. The material sequenced was naive CD4+ T cells sorted from blood. Subset reported: CD45RA+ positively selected. The chain carries TRBV2 and TRBJ2-7; 12 bases agree with TRBD2. The clonotype originates from a man aged 25-45 years in good health. This chain's CDR3 is CASSARTSGTYEQYF. The CDR3 nucleotides are TGTGCCAGCAGTGCGCGGACTAGCGGGACCTACGAGCAGTACTTC.